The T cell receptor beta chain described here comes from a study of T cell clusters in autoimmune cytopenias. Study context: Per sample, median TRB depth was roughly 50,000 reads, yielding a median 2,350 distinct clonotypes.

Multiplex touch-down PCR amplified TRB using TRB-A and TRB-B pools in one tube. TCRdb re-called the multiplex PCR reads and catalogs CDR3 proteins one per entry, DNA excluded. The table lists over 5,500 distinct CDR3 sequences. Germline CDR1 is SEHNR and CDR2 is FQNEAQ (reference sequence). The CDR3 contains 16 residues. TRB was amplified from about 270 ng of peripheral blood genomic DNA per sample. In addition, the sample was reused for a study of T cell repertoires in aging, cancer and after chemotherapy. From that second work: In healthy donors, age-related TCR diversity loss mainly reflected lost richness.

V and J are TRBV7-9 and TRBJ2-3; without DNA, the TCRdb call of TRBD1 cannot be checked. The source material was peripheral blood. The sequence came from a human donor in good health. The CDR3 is CASSLGTGGVFDTQYF.